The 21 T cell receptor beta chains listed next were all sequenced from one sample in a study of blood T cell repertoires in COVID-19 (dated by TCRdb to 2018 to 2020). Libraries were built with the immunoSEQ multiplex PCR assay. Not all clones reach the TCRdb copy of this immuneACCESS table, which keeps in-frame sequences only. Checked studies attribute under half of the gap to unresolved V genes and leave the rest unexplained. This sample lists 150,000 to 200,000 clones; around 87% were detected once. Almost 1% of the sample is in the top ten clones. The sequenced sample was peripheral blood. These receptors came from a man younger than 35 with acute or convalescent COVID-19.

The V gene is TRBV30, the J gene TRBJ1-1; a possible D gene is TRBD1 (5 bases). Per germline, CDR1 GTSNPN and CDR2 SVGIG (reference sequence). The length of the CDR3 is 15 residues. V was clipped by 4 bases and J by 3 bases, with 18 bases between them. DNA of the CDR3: TGTGCCTGGACCGCTCTCGTCGGGGGACACACTGAAGCTTTCTTT. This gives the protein CAWTALVGGHTEAFF.

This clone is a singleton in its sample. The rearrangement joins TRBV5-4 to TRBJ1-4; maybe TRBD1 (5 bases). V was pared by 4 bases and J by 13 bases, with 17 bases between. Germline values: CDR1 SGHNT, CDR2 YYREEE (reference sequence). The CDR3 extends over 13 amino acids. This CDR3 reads CASSPGTADILFF. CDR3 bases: TGTGCCAGCAGCCCAGGGACTGCGGACATACTGTTTTTT.

In DNA, the CDR3 is TGTGCCAGCAGCTCGGCGGCCGGAGTTCGTCGTCGAACAGATACGCAGTATTTT. As protein: CASSSAAGVRRRTDTQYF. J is TRBJ2-3 and V is TRBV7-2; no firm D call. With 4 bases removed from V and 3 bases from J, the gap between germline ends came to 23 bases. Germline V lookup: CDR1 SGHTA, CDR2 FQGNSA. The CDR3 contains 18 residues.

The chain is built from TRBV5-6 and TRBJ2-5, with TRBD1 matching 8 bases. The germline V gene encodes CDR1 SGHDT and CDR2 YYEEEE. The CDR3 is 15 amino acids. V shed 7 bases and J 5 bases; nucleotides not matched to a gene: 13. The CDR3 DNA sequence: TGTGCCAGCGGCCTCCCGAGACAGGGGACGGAGACCCAGTACTTC. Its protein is CASGLPRQGTETQYF. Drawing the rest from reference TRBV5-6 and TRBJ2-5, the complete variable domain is DAGVTQSPTHLIKTRGQQVTLRCSPKSGHDTVSWYQQALGQGPQFIFQYYEEEERQRGNFPDRFSGHQFPNYSSELNVNALLLGDSALYLCASGLPRQGTETQYFGPGTRLLVL.

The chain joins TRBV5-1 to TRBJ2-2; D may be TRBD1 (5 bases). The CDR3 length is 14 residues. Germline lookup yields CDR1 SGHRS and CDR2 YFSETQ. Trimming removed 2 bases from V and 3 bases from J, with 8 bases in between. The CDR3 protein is CASSFRADTGELFF. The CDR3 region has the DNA TGCGCCAGCAGCTTCAGGGCCGACACCGGGGAGCTGTTTTTT. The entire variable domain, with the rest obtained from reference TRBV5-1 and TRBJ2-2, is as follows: KAGVTQTPRYLIKTRGQQVTLSCSPISGHRSVSWYQQTPGQGLQFLFEYFSETQRNKGNFPGRFSGRQFSNSRSEMNVSTLELGDSALYLCASSFRADTGELFFGEGSRLTVL.

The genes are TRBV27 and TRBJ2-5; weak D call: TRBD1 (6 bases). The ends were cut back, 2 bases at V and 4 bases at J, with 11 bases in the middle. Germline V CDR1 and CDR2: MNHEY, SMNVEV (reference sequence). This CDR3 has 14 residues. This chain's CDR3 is CASSLTGTGETQYF. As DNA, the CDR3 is TGTGCCAGCAGTTTAACAGGGACCGGAGAGACCCAGTACTTC.

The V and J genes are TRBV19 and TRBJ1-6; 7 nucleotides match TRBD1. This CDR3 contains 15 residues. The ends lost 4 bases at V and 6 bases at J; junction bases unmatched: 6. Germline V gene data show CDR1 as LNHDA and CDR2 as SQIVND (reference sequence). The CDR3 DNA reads TGTGCCAGTAGTACTGGGACAGCCTTTAATTCACCCCTCCACTTT. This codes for CASSTGTAFNSPLHF.

CDR3 sequence: CASSLGSGGREETQYF. The CDR3, as DNA: TGTGCCAGCAGCTTAGGAAGCGGGGGGCGAGAAGAGACCCAGTACTTC. The rearrangement uses TRBV7-7 and TRBJ2-5, with 9 bases matching TRBD2. Per the germline V gene, CDR1 is SSHAT and CDR2 is FNYEAQ (reference sequence). The CDR3 runs 16 residues. Losses at the gene ends were 1 base for V and 3 bases for J; bases not matched to a gene: 6.

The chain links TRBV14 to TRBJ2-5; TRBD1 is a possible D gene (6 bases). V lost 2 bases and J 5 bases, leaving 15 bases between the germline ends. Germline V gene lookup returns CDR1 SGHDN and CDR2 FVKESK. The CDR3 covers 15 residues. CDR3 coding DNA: TGTGCCAGCAGCCAACTACTAGGGGGTAGGGAGACCCAGTACTTC. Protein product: CASSQLLGGRETQYF.

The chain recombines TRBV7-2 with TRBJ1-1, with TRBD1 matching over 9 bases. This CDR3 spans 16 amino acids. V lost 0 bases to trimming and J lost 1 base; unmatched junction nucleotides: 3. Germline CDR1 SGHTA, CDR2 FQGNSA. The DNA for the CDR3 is TGTGCCAGCAGCTTAGCCGGACAGGGGACGAACACTGAAGCTTTCTTT. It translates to CASSLAGQGTNTEAFF.

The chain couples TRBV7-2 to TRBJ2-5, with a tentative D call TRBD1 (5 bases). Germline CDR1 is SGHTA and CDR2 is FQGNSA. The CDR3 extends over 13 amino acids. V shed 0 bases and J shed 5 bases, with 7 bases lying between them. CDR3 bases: TGTGCCAGCAGCTTAGCTTCAGGGGAGACCCAGTACTTC. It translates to CASSLASGETQYF. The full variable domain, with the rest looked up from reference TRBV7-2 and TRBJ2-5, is GAGVSQSPSNKVTEKGKDVELRCDPISGHTALYWYRQSLGQGLEFLIYFQGNSAPDKSGLPSDRFSAERTGGSVSTLTIQRTQQEDSAVYLCASSLASGETQYFGPGTRLLVL.

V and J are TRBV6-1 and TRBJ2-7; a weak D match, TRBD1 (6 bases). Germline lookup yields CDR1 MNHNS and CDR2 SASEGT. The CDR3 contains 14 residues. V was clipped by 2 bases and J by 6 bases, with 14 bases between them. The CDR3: CASSESYRAGEQYF. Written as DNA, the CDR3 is TGTGCCAGCAGTGAATCTTACAGGGCAGGCGAGCAGTACTTC.

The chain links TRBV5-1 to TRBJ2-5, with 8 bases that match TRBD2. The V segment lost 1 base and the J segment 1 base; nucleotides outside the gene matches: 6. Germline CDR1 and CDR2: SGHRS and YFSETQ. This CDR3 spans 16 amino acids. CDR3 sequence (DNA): TGCGCCAGCAGCTTGACCGGAGCGGGGGCCCAAGAGACCCAGTACTTC. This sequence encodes CASSLTGAGAQETQYF.

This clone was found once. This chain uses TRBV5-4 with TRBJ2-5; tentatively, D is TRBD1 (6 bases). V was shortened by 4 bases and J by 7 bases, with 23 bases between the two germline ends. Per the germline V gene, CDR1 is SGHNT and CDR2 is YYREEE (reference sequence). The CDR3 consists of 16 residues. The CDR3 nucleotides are TGTGCCAGCAGCCCCGCTGGACAGAGAGACCCGGTGACCCAGTACTTC. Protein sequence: CASSPAGQRDPVTQYF.

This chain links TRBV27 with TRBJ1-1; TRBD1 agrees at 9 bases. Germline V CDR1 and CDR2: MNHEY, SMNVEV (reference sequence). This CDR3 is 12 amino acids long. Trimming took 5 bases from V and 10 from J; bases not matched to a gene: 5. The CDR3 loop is CASSLGQGRAFF. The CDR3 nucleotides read TGTGCCAGCAGTCTCGGACAGGGGCGAGCTTTCTTT.

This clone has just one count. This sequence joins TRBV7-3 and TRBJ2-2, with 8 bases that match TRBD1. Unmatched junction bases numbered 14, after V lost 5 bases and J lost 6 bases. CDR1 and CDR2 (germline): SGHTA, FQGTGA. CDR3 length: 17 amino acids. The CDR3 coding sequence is TGTGCCAGCAGCACCTTTGAATGGGACAGGCGTCCCGGGGAGCTGTTTTTT. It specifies CASSTFEWDRRPGELFF.

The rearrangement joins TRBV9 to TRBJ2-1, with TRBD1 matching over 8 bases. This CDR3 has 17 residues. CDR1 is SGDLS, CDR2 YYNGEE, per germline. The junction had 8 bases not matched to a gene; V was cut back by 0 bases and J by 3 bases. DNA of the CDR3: TGTGCCAGCAGCGTAGCTACGGGACAGGCAGGCTACAATGAGCAGTTCTTC. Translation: CASSVATGQAGYNEQFF. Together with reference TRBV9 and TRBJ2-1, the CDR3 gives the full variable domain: DSGVTQTPKHLITATGQRVTLRCSPRSGDLSVYWYQQSLDQGLQFLIQYYNGEERAKGNILERFSAQQFPDLHSELNLSSLELGDSALYFCASSVATGQAGYNEQFFGPGTRLTVL.

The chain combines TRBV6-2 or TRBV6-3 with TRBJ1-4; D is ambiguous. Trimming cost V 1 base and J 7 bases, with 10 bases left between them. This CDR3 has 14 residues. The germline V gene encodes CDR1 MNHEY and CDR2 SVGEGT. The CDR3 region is CASSYFPEGEKLFF. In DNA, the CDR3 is TGTGCCAGCAGTTACTTTCCTGAGGGTGAAAAACTGTTTTTT.

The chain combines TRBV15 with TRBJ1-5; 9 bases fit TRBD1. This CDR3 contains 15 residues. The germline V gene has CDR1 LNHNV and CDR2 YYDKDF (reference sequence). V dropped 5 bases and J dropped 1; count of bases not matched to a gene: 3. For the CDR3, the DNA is TGTGCCACCAGCGGGGGACAGGGCAGCAATCAGCCCCAGCATTTT. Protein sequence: CATSGGQGSNQPQHF.

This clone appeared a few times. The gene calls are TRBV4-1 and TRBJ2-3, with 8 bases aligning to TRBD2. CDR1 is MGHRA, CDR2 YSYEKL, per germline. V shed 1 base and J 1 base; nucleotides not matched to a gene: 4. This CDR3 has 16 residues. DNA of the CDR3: TGCGCCAGCAGCCAAGCGACGCGGGGGGGCACAGATACGCAGTATTTT. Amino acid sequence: CASSQATRGGTDTQYF.

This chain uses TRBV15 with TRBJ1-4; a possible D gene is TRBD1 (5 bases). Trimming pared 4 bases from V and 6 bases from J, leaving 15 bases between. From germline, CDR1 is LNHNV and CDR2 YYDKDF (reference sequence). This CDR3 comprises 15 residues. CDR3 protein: CATSMTRAVDEKLFF. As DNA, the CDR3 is TGTGCCACCAGCATGACCAGGGCGGTGGATGAAAAACTGTTTTTT.